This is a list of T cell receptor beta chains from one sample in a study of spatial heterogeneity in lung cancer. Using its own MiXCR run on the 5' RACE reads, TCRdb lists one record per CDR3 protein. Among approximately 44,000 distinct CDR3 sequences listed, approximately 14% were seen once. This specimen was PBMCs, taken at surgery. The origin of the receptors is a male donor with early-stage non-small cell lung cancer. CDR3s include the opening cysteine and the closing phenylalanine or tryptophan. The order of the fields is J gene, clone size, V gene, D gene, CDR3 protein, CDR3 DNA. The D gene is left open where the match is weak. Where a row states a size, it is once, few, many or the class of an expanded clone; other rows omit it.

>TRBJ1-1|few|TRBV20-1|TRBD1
CSASPSGQGRYTEAFF
TGCAGTGCTAGCCCCTCAGGACAGGGGAGGTACACTGAAGCTTTCTTT
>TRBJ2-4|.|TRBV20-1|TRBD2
CSATGLAGGQDIQYF
TGCAGTGCCACGGGACTAGCGGGGGGGCAGGACATTCAGTACTTC
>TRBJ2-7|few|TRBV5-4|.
CASSLDRATSKEQYF
TGTGCCAGCAGCTTGGACAGGGCTACTTCTAAAGAGCAGTACTTC
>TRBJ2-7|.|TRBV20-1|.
CSAPTPYEQYF
TGCAGTGCTCCCACTCCCTACGAGCAGTACTTC
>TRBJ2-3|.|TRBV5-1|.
CASSLGLVLDTQYF
TGCGCCAGCAGCTTGGGGCTAGTTTTGGATACGCAGTATTTT
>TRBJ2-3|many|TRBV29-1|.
CSVEALRGIRTDTQYF
TGCAGCGTTGAAGCCCTCCGAGGGATTCGCACAGATACGCAGTATTTT
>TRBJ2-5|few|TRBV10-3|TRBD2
CAITGTSGGEGTQYF
TGTGCCATCACCGGGACTAGCGGAGGGGAAGGGACCCAGTACTTC
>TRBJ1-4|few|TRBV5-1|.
CASSLAASRDEKLFF
TGCGCCAGCAGCTTGGCAGCCAGTCGGGATGAAAAACTGTTTTTT
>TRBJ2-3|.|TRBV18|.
CASSPNQGDTQYF
TGTGCCAGCTCACCCAACCAGGGGGATACGCAGTATTTT
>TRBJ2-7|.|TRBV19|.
CASSNLDEQYF
TGTGCCAGTAGTAACCTGGACGAGCAGTACTTC
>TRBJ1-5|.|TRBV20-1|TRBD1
CSAPTGGRFDQPQHF
TGCAGTGCTCCTACAGGGGGGCGCTTTGATCAGCCCCAGCATTTT
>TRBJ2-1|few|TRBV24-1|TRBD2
CATSDSSGRQYNEQFF
TGTGCCACCAGTGATTCTAGCGGGAGACAGTACAATGAGCAGTTCTTC
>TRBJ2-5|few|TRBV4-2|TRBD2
CASSQEWLAGSGETQYF
TGTGCCAGCAGCCAAGAGTGGCTAGCGGGGTCCGGAGAGACCCAGTACTTC
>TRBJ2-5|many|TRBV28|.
CASSPPGVETQYF
TGTGCCAGCAGTCCCCCAGGCGTAGAGACCCAGTACTTC
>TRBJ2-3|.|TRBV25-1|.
CASSEYIGGRTDTQYF
TGTGCCAGCAGTGAATATATTGGGGGAAGAACAGATACGCAGTATTTT
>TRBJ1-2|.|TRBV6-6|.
CATLGGGHTEQDYGYTF
TGTGCCACCTTAGGTGGAGGACACACAGAGCAGGACTATGGCTACACCTTC
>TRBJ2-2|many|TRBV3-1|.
CASSQDPRVATGELFF
TGTGCCAGCAGCCAAGATCCCAGGGTCGCCACCGGGGAGCTGTTTTTT
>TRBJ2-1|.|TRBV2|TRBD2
CASKVGLAAYNEQFF
TGTGCCAGCAAGGTGGGACTAGCGGCCTACAATGAGCAGTTCTTC
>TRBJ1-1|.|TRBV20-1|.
CSARDWGRMNTEAFF
TGCAGTGCTAGAGATTGGGGACGTATGAACACTGAAGCTTTCTTT
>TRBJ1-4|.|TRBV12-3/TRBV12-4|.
CASSSHGESNEKLFF
TGTGCCAGCAGTTCCCATGGGGAGAGTAATGAAAAACTGTTTTTT
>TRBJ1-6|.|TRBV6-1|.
CASSEVLHSDSPLHF
TGTGCCAGCAGTGAAGTGCTTCATTCAGATTCACCCCTCCACTTT
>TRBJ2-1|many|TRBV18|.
CASSPSGYSYNEQFF
TGTGCCAGCTCCCCGTCTGGGTACTCCTACAATGAGCAGTTCTTC
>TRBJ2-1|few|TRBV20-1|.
CSARGATYNEQFF
TGCAGTGCTAGGGGGGCAACCTACAATGAGCAGTTCTTC
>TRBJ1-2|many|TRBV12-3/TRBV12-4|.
CASSFRAHGYTF
TGTGCCAGCAGTTTTCGGGCTCATGGCTACACCTTC
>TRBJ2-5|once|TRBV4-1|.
CASSQDSARETQYF
TGCGCCAGCAGCCAGGACTCCGCCAGAGAGACCCAGTACTTC
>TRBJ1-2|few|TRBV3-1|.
CASSQVQGPSSPGYTF
TGTGCCAGCAGCCAAGTCCAGGGGCCTTCTTCTCCTGGCTACACCTTC
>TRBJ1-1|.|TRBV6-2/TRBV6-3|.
CASSYGGGRRYAEAFF
TGTGCCAGCAGTTACGGTGGGGGGCGAAGATACGCTGAAGCTTTCTTT
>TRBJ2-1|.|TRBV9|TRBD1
CASSLTGLKDEQFF
TGTGCCAGCAGTTTGACAGGGTTGAAGGATGAGCAGTTCTTC
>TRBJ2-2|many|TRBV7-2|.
CASSLPTRPAGELFF
TGTGCCAGCAGCTTACCGACTAGGCCGGCCGGGGAGCTGTTTTTT
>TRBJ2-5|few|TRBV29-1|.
CGAGSETQYF
TGCGGTGCCGGGAGTGAGACCCAGTACTTC
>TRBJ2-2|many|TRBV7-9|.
CASSLQTATGELFF
TGTGCCAGCAGCCTACAGACCGCCACCGGGGAGCTGTTTTTT
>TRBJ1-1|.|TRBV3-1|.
CASSQAARVVTEAFF
TGTGCCAGCAGCCAAGCGGCCAGGGTCGTCACTGAAGCTTTCTTT
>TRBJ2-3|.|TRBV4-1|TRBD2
CASSPNLAGGRADTQYF
TGCGCCAGCAGCCCGAATCTAGCGGGGGGCCGAGCCGATACGCAGTATTTT
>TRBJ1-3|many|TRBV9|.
CASSVGSLGSGNTIYF
TGTGCCAGCAGCGTCGGCAGTTTAGGCTCTGGAAACACCATATATTTT
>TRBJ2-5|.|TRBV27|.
CASSLRGQETQYF
TGTGCCAGCAGTTTGCGGGGACAAGAGACCCAGTACTTC
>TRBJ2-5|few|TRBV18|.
CASSPRAGDGETQYF
TGTGCCAGCTCACCACGGGCAGGAGATGGGGAGACCCAGTACTTC
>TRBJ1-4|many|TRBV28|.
CASSPATAEKLFF
TGTGCCAGCAGTCCCGCGACAGCCGAAAAACTGTTTTTT
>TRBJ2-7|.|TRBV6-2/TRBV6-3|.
CASSYSASTPSYEQYF
TGTGCCAGCAGTTACTCCGCGTCCACTCCAAGCTACGAGCAGTACTTC
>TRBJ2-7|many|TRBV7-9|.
CASSLAGVEQYF
TGTGCCAGCAGCTTAGCGGGGGTCGAGCAGTACTTC
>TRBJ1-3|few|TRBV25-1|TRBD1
CASSEYRTGGSGNTIYF
TGTGCCAGCAGTGAATATCGAACAGGGGGCTCGGGAAACACCATATATTTT
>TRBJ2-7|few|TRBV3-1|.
CASSPHRVSSYEQYF
TGTGCCAGCAGCCCTCACAGGGTTAGCTCCTACGAGCAGTACTTC
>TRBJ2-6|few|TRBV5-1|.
CASSFGSLRSGANVLTF
TGCGCCAGCAGCTTCGGGTCCCTCCGCTCTGGGGCCAACGTCCTGACTTTC
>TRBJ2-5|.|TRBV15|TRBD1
CATHRDSNQETQYF
TGTGCCACCCACCGGGACAGCAACCAAGAGACCCAGTACTTC
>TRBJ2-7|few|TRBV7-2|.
CASSWGWGRKSYEQYF
TGTGCCAGCAGCTGGGGTTGGGGGAGGAAGTCCTACGAGCAGTACTTC
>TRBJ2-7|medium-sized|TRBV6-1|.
CASRGGSTYEQYF
TGTGCCAGCAGGGGGGGATCCACCTACGAGCAGTACTTC
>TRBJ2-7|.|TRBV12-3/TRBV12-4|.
CASSFQGPSYEQYF
TGTGCCAGCAGTTTCCAGGGACCCTCCTACGAGCAGTACTTC
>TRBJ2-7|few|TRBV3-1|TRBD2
CASSRGSSGGREQYF
TGTGCCAGCAGCCGAGGGTCTAGCGGGGGGCGCGAGCAGTACTTC
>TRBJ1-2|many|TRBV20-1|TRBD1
CSAGQGAEIGYGYTF
TGCAGTGCCGGACAGGGGGCCGAGATAGGCTATGGCTACACCTTC
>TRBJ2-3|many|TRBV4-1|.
CASSQERGGPDTQYF
TGCGCCAGCAGCCAAGAGCGGGGAGGCCCAGATACGCAGTATTTT
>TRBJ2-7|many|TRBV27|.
CASSLTYSYEQYF
TGTGCCAGCAGTTTAACGTACTCCTACGAGCAGTACTTC
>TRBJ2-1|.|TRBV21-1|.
CASSPGTSGRISEQFF
TGTGCCAGCAGCCCAGGGACTAGCGGGAGGATCAGTGAGCAGTTCTTC
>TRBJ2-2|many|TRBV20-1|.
CSARTANTGELFF
TGCAGCGCCCGGACGGCGAACACCGGGGAGCTGTTTTTT
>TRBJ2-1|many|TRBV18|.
CASSAKTTSSYNEQFF
TGTGCCAGCTCAGCTAAGACAACATCTTCCTACAATGAGCAGTTCTTC
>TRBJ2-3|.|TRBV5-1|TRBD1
CASSTGQGTGTDTQYF
TGCGCCAGCAGCACCGGACAGGGGACGGGCACAGATACGCAGTATTTT
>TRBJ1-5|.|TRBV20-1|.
CSARDRLGNQPQHF
TGCAGTGCTAGAGATAGGTTAGGGAATCAGCCCCAGCATTTT